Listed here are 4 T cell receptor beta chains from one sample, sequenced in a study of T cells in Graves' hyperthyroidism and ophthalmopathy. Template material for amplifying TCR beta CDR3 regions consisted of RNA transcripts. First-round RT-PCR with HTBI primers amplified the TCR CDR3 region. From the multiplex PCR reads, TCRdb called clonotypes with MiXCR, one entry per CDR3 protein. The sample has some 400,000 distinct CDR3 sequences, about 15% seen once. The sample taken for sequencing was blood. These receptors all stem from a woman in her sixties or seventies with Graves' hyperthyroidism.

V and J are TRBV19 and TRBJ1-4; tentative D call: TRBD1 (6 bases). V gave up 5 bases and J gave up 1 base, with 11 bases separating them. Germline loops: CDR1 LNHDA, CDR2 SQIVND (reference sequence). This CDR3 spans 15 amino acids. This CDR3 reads CASSPEGGTNEKLFF. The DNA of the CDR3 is TGTGCCAGTAGTCCGGAGGGGGGAACTAATGAAAAACTGTTTTTT.

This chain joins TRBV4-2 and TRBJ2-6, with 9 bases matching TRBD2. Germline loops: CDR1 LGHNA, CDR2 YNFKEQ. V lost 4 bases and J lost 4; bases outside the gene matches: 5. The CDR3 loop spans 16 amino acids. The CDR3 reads CASSRRTSAGANVLTF. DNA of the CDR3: TGTGCCAGCAGCCGCAGGACTAGCGCCGGGGCCAACGTCCTGACTTTC.

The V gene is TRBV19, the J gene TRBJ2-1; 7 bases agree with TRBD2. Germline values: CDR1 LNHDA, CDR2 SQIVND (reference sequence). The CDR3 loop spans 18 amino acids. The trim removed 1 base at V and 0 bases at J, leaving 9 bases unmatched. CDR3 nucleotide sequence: TGTGCCAGTAGTATAGTGGTGACTAGCAGTATCTCCTACAATGAGCAGTTCTTC. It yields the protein CASSIVVTSSISYNEQFF.

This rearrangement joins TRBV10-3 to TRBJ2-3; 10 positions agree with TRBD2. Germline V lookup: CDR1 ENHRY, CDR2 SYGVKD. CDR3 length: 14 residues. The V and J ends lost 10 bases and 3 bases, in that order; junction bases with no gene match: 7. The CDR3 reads CATASGRGTDTQYF. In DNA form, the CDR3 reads TGTGCCACAGCTAGCGGGAGAGGGACAGATACGCAGTATTTT.